These 6 T cell receptor beta chains share one sample of origin, sequenced in a study of OX40 agonist ivuxolimab in advanced cancers. The protocol was immunoSEQ multiplex PCR, while the TCRdb copy is restricted to in-frame clones and leaves out a portion. The sample contains some 70,000 clones, 65% to 90% of which appear only once. Sample: CD4+ or CD8+ T cells sorted from blood, taken in a trial of the OX40 agonist ivuxolimab. These TCRs come from an adult with an advanced solid tumor such as melanoma, head and neck, liver or kidney cancer.

The chain carries TRBV4-2 and TRBJ2-5, with D perhaps TRBD1 or TRBD2 (5 bases each). Per germline, CDR1 LGHNA and CDR2 YNFKEQ. CDR3 length equals 15 residues. V was cut by 1 base and J by 7 bases, with 16 bases left in between. The DNA for the CDR3 is TGTGCCAGCAGCCAAGCCGGGACGAGCGCGGGGACCCAGTACTTC. It encodes CASSQAGTSAGTQYF.

The genes are TRBV5-8 and TRBJ2-5, with TRBD1 matching 11 bases. With V trimmed by 5 bases and J by 5 bases, 8 bases remained unmatched. The CDR3 spans 15 residues. Germline V gene data show CDR1 as SGHTS and CDR2 as YDEGEE. CDR3 DNA: TGTGCCAGCAGACGGCCGGGACAGGGGGGGGAGACCCAGTACTTC. Its protein product is CASRRPGQGGETQYF.

The rearrangement joins TRBV10-3 to TRBJ1-6; 9 nucleotides line up with TRBD1. Germline V gene data show CDR1 as ENHRY and CDR2 as SYGVKD. The CDR3 is 14 amino acids. V shed 5 bases and J 9 bases; nucleotides not matched to a gene: 5. The DNA for the CDR3 is TGTGCCATCAGTCCGGGACAGGGAGGTTCACCCCTCCACTTT. Protein product: CAISPGQGGSPLHF.

The genes are TRBV27 and TRBJ2-7; D might be TRBD2 (6 bases). The germline V gene has CDR1 MNHEY and CDR2 SMNVEV (reference sequence). The CDR3 runs to 14 residues. V shed 8 bases and J shed 2 bases, with 16 bases lying between them. CDR3 DNA: TGTGCCAGCCGTTCGGGAGCGGGCGCCTACGAGCAGTACTTC. Its translation: CASRSGAGAYEQYF.

J is TRBJ2-7 and V is TRBV11-2; possible D gene TRBD2, 5 bases. CDR3 length: 14 residues. The germline V gene has CDR1 SGHAT and CDR2 FQNNGV. Trimming removed 2 bases from V and 0 bases from J, with 8 bases in between. This CDR3 is CASSLPGNSYEQYF. The CDR3 DNA reads TGTGCCAGCAGCTTACCGGGGAACTCCTACGAGCAGTACTTC. The full variable domain, its missing parts supplied by reference TRBV11-2 and TRBJ2-7, is EAGVAQSPRYKIIEKRQSVAFWCNPISGHATLYWYQQILGQGPKLLIQFQNNGVVDDSQLPKDRFSAERLKGVDSTLKIQPAKLEDSAVYLCASSLPGNSYEQYFGPGTRLTVT.

This rearrangement joins TRBV14 to TRBJ2-7; unclear D gene. CDR3 length equals 14 residues. The V and J ends lost 4 bases and 0 bases respectively, with 10 bases between them. Germline CDR1 reads SGHDN; CDR2 reads FVKESK. CDR3 amino acids: CASSRNRNSYEQYF. As DNA, the CDR3 is TGTGCCAGCAGCCGTAACAGAAACTCCTACGAGCAGTACTTC. Combining the CDR3 with reference TRBV14 and TRBJ2-7 gives the whole variable domain EAGVTQFPSHSVIEKGQTVTLRCDPISGHDNLYWYRRVMGKEIKFLLHFVKESKQDESGMPNNRFLAERTGGTYSTLKVQPAELEDSGVYFCASSRNRNSYEQYFGPGTRLTVT.